This T cell receptor beta chain was recovered during a study of T-cell memory formation after mild COVID-19. Overall study context: Largely, the TCR clusters proved donor specific.

Constant-segment primers were used for 5'RACE, and the resulting TCR alpha and TCR beta cDNA libraries carried sample barcodes and UMIs. TCRdb re-called the 5' RACE reads with MiXCR, one entry per CDR3 protein. This sample has almost 350,000 distinct CDR3 sequences, with 20% to 25% found just once. The CDR3 sequence is 18 residues long. Germline V CDR1 and CDR2: SGDLS, YYNGEE. The J segment lost 4 bases and the V segment lost 4 bases, leaving 16 bases of the junction unmatched. This sequence was found in a man aged 18 to 30 who had mild COVID-19 (a few samples of this study predate the infection). Cell type and time point are not known. V is TRBV9 and J is TRBJ1-4, with TRBD1 identical over 7 bases. The source material was PBMCs or a T cell subset sorted from them (not recorded which). DNA of the CDR3: TGTGCCAGCAGCCCATCCCCCTTAGACAGGGCTAATAATGAAAAACTGTTTTTT. This codes for CASSPSPLDRANNEKLFF.